These T cell receptor beta chains were read from a single sample in a study of cytomegalovirus exposure and HLA in healthy donors. Generated by immunoSEQ multiplex PCR, the TCRdb table keeps only in-frame clones and is missing some. The data show some 200,000 clones, 80% to 85% seen once. Specimen: PBMCs. These receptors all come from a woman in her late teens or twenties in good health and CMV-seronegative. CDR3s include the opening cysteine and the closing phenylalanine or tryptophan. A D gene is named only where the DNA matches it firmly. Only part of the rows carry a size: once, few, many, or a class if the clone is expanded.

V gene,CDR3 length,D gene,clone size,J gene,CDR3 protein,CDR3 DNA
TRBV2,16,NA,NA,TRBJ2-6,CASILDRASGANVLTF,NA
TRBV6-1,15,NA,few,TRBJ2-5,CASRGLGTHQETQYF,TGTGCCAGCAGGGGTCTTGGGACACACCAAGAGACCCAGTACTTC
TRBV18,17,TRBD2,NA,TRBJ2-5,CASSPPGGLAGKETQYF,TGTGCCAGCTCACCACCGGGGGGACTAGCGGGGAAAGAGACCCAGTACTTC
TRBV5-6,15,TRBD2,NA,TRBJ2-1,CASSLGGSSYNEQFF,TGTGCCAGCAGCTTGGGCGGGAGCTCCTACAATGAGCAGTTCTTC
TRBV30,11,TRBD1,NA,TRBJ2-7,CAQQQGWEQYF,TGTGCCCAGCAACAGGGGTGGGAGCAGTACTTC
TRBV28,14,TRBD1,NA,TRBJ1-2,CASSNLRQGGGYTF,TGTGCCAGCAGTAACCTCAGACAGGGCGGTGGCTACACCTTC
TRBV28,15,TRBD2,NA,TRBJ2-5,CASSQPGLAEETQYF,TGTGCCAGCAGCCAACCGGGACTAGCGGAAGAGACCCAGTACTTC
TRBV18,16,TRBD1,NA,TRBJ2-1,CASSPPGQGGYNEQFF,TGTGCCAGCTCCCCCCCGGGACAGGGGGGATACAATGAGCAGTTCTTC
TRBV5-1,13,TRBD1,NA,TRBJ1-2,CASSTTGEGGYTF,TGCGCCAGCAGCACGACAGGGGAGGGTGGCTACACCTTC
TRBV5-4,15,NA,once,TRBJ2-7,CASSLETVTVYEQYF,TGTGCCAGCAGCTTGGAAACCGTTACGGTATACGAGCAGTACTTC
TRBV5-4,13,TRBD1,NA,TRBJ2-7,CASSYDRGGEQYF,TGTGCCAGCAGTTACGACAGGGGAGGAGAGCAGTACTTC
TRBV5-6,13,TRBD2,few,TRBJ2-1,CASSPRLAGEQFF,TGTGCCAGCAGCCCCCGACTAGCGGGTGAGCAGTTCTTC
TRBV27,12,NA,NA,TRBJ1-5,CASSIRGQPQHF,TGTGCCAGCAGTATCAGGGGCCAGCCCCAGCATTTT
TRBV27,16,TRBD1,NA,TRBJ2-2,CASSLLGTGGPGELFF,TGTGCCAGCAGTCTCCTGGGGACAGGGGGCCCCGGGGAGCTGTTTTTT
TRBV9,16,NA,NA,TRBJ2-7,CASSVASSETTYEQYF,TGTGCCAGCAGCGTAGCTAGCAGTGAAACTACCTACGAGCAGTACTTC
TRBV11-2,13,NA,NA,TRBJ2-5,CASSLGGWETQYF,TGTGCCAGCAGCTTAGGCGGGTGGGAGACCCAGTACTTC
TRBV6-4,15,TRBD2,NA,TRBJ2-3,CASSVAGGLTDTQYF,TGTGCCAGCAGTGTAGCGGGGGGCCTCACAGATACGCAGTATTTT
TRBV6-1,16,NA,few,TRBJ1-4,CASSEVGGAANEKLFF,TGTGCCAGCAGTGAAGTTGGCGGGGCGGCTAATGAAAAACTGTTTTTT
TRBV21-1,16,NA,once,TRBJ2-7,CASSRPRRDSTYEQYF,TGTGCCAGCAGCCGCCCGAGGCGGGACAGCACCTACGAGCAGTACTTC
TRBV4-1,18,TRBD1,once,TRBJ1-1,CASSRARQGETKNTEAFF,TGCGCCAGCAGCCGCGCTAGACAGGGGGAAACCAAGAACACTGAAGCTTTCTTT
TRBV29-1,12,TRBD1,NA,TRBJ2-5,CSVSDRRETQYF,TGCAGCGTTTCGGACAGGCGAGAGACCCAGTACTTC
TRBV4-1,19,TRBD2,NA,TRBJ2-7,CASSQDPFLGRGGLYEQYF,TGCGCCAGCAGCCAAGATCCCTTCCTTGGGCGGGGGGGCCTATACGAGCAGTACTTC
TRBV19,14,NA,NA,TRBJ2-3,CASRRGDGADTQYF,TGTGCCAGTAGGCGGGGTGATGGGGCAGATACGCAGTATTTT
TRBV19,12,NA,NA,TRBJ2-7,CASSRSGYEQYF,TGTGCCAGTAGTAGAAGCGGGTACGAGCAGTACTTC
TRBV9,15,NA,NA,TRBJ2-3,CASSTSPVFTDTQYF,TGTGCCAGCAGCACCAGTCCAGTTTTCACAGATACGCAGTATTTT
TRBV29-1,14,TRBD2,NA,TRBJ2-7,CSVLPSGSFYEQYF,TGCAGCGTCCTCCCTAGCGGGAGTTTTTACGAGCAGTACTTC
TRBV7-6,13,TRBD1,NA,TRBJ1-1,CASSVDRGSEAFF,TGTGCCAGCAGCGTTGACAGGGGGTCTGAAGCTTTCTTT
TRBV10-3,13,TRBD1,NA,TRBJ1-1,CAIRPGGITEAFF,TGTGCCATCAGGCCAGGGGGCATCACTGAAGCTTTCTTT
TRBV7-9,14,NA,NA,TRBJ1-2,CASSRGVSFLGYTF,TGTGCCAGCAGCCGAGGCGTCAGTTTTCTTGGCTACACCTTC
TRBV5-1,14,NA,NA,TRBJ1-1,CASRFSLGQREAFF,TGCGCCAGCAGATTCTCCCTCGGACAGCGAGAAGCTTTCTTT
TRBV5-6,15,NA,NA,TRBJ1-3,CASSLGQSSGNTIYF,TGTGCCAGCAGCTTGGGACAGTCCTCTGGAAACACCATATATTTT
TRBV5-4,16,TRBD2,NA,TRBJ2-7,CASSHGLAGNSYGQYF,TGTGCCAGCAGCCACGGACTAGCGGGAAACTCCTACGGGCAGTACTTC
TRBV27,15,TRBD2,NA,TRBJ2-1,CASSPGTSSYNEQFF,TGTGCCAGCAGTCCCGGGACTAGCTCCTACAATGAGCAGTTCTTC
TRBV10-3,16,TRBD1,once,TRBJ1-3,CAISETQGAYGNTIYF,TGTGCCATCAGTGAGACACAGGGGGCGTACGGAAACACCATATATTTT
TRBV19,15,NA,NA,TRBJ1-1,CASSMITGGGTEAFF,TGTGCCAGTAGTATGATTACAGGCGGTGGAACTGAAGCTTTCTTT
TRBV7-9,12,NA,NA,TRBJ2-1,CSSSDRASGQFF,TGTTCCAGCAGCGATAGAGCCTCGGGGCAGTTCTTC
TRBV27,15,TRBD2,NA,TRBJ2-1,CASSPSGVPYNEQFF,TGTGCCAGCAGTCCTAGCGGGGTTCCCTACAATGAGCAGTTCTTC
TRBV5-6,13,NA,NA,TRBJ2-7,CASSSGTSREQYF,TGTGCCAGCAGCTCGGGGACATCGAGGGAGCAGTACTTC
TRBV11-2,14,NA,NA,TRBJ1-2,CASSWATAFYGYTF,TGTGCCAGCAGCTGGGCGACAGCATTCTATGGCTACACCTTC
TRBV7-8,14,TRBD2,NA,TRBJ2-3,CASNLAGGQDTQYF,TGTGCCAGCAACTTAGCGGGGGGGCAAGATACGCAGTATTTT
TRBV25-1,16,NA,NA,TRBJ2-2,CASSELRNLDTGELFF,TGTGCCAGCAGTGAACTCAGAAACCTCGATACCGGGGAGCTGTTTTTT
TRBV7-8,13,TRBD1,NA,TRBJ1-2,CASTRDRDYGYTF,TGTGCCAGCACCCGGGACAGAGACTATGGCTACACCTTC
TRBV5-1,17,TRBD2,NA,TRBJ2-1,CASSLAWMREGYNEQFF,TGCGCCAGCAGCTTGGCCTGGATGCGGGAGGGCTACAATGAGCAGTTCTTC
TRBV30,15,NA,NA,TRBJ1-5,CAWRKRDIPTQPQHF,TGTGCCTGGAGAAAACGGGACATCCCAACCCAGCCCCAGCATTTT
TRBV7-9,14,NA,NA,TRBJ2-5,CASSLGRGWKTQYF,TGTGCCAGCAGCTTAGGTCGGGGATGGAAGACCCAGTACTTC
TRBV2,15,TRBD2,NA,TRBJ2-1,CASSGSSGRGNEQFF,TGTGCCAGCAGTGGCTCAAGCGGGAGGGGTAATGAGCAGTTCTTC
TRBV30,15,TRBD1,once,TRBJ2-7,CAWSVEQGLTYEQYF,TGTGCCTGGAGTGTAGAACAGGGGCTCACCTACGAGCAGTACTTC
TRBV2,13,NA,NA,TRBJ2-3,CASSEWERDTQYF,TGTGCCAGCAGTGAATGGGAGCGGGATACGCAGTATTTT
TRBV10-1,14,TRBD1,NA,TRBJ2-2,CASAGQGNTGELFF,TGCGCCAGCGCGGGACAGGGGAACACCGGGGAGCTGTTTTTT
TRBV6-4,13,TRBD1,NA,TRBJ2-5,CASSKDRAETQYF,TGTGCCAGCAGTAAAGACAGGGCGGAGACCCAGTACTTC
TRBV30,13,NA,once,TRBJ1-3,CAWSWGTGNTIYF,TGTGCCTGGAGTTGGGGCACTGGAAACACCATATATTTT